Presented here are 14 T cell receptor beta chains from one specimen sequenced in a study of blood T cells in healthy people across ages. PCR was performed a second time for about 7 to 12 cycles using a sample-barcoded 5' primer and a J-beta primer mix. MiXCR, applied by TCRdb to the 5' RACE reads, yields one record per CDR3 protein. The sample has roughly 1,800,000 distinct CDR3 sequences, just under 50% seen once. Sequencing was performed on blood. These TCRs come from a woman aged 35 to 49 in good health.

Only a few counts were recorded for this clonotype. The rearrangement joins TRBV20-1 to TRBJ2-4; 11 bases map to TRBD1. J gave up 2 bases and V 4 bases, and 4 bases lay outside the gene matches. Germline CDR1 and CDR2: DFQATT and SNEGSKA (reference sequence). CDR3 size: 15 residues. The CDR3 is CSATDRGLSKNIQYF. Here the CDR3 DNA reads TGCAGTGCTACGGACAGGGGGCTATCCAAAAACATTCAGTACTTC.

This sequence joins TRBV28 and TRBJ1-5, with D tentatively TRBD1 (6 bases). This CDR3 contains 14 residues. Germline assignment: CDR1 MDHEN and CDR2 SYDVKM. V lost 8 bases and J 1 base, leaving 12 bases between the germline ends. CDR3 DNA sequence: TGTGCCAGCCACAGGGAGTTCAGCAATCAGCCCCAGCATTTT. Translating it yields CASHREFSNQPQHF.

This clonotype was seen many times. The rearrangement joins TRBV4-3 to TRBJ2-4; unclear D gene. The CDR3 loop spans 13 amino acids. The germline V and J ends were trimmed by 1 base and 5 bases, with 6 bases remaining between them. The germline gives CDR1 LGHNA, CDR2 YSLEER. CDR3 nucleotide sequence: TGCGCCAGCAGCCAAGGGCGAGAAAACATTCAGTACTTC. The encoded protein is CASSQGRENIQYF.

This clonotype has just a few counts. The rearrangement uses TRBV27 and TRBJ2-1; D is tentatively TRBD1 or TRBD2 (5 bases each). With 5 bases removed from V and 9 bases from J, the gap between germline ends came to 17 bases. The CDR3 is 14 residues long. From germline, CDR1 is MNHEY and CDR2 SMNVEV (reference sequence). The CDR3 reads CASSDGTAWGEQFF. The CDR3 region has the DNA TGTGCCAGCAGTGATGGGACGGCGTGGGGTGAGCAGTTCTTC.

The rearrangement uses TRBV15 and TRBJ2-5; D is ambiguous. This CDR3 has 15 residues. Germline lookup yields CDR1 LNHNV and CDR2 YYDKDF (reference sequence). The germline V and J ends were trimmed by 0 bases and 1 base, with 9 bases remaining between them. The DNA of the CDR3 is TGTGCCACCAGCAGAGATTTGGCTAGCCAAGAGACCCAGTACTTC. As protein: CATSRDLASQETQYF.

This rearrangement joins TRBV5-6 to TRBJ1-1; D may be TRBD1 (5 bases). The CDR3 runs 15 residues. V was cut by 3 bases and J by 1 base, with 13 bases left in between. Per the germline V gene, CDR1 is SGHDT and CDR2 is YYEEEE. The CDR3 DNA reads TGTGCCAGCAGCTGGATGACGGACAAGAACACTGAAGCTTTCTTT. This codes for CASSWMTDKNTEAFF.

CDR3 residues: CSVESGGTGGKVKLFF. In DNA, the CDR3 is TGCAGCGTTGAATCGGGGGGGACAGGGGGAAAGGTAAAACTGTTTTTT. The chain combines TRBV29-1 with TRBJ1-4; TRBD1 matches at 11 bases. CDR1 and CDR2 from the germline V gene are SQVTM and ANQGSEA. The CDR3 runs 16 residues. The J segment lost 10 bases and the V segment lost 2 bases, leaving 12 bases of the junction unmatched.

The CDR3 spells CASPKGSQGLAGVTSTDTQYF. In DNA form, the CDR3 reads TGTGCCAGCCCTAAGGGTAGCCAGGGACTAGCGGGGGTTACCAGCACAGATACGCAGTATTTT. The gene calls are TRBV6-1 and TRBJ2-3, with 14 bases matching TRBD2. The CDR3 loop spans 21 amino acids. Trimming removed 8 bases from V and 0 bases from J; junction bases left unmatched: 19. Germline V gives CDR1 MNHNS, CDR2 SASEGT.

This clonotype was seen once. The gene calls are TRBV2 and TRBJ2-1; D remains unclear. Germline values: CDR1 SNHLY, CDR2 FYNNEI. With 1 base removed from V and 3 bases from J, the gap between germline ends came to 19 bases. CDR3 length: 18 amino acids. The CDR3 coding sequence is TGTGCCAGCAGTGAAGAGAGAAACCCATCCTCATTCTACAATGAGCAGTTCTTC. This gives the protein CASSEERNPSSFYNEQFF.

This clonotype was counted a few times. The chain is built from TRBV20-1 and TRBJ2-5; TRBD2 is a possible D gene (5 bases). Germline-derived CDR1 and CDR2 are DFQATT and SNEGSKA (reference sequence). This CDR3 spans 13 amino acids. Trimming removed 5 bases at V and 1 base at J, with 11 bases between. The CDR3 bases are TGCAGTGCTGACGGACTGTCCCAAGAGACCCAGTACTTC. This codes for CSADGLSQETQYF.

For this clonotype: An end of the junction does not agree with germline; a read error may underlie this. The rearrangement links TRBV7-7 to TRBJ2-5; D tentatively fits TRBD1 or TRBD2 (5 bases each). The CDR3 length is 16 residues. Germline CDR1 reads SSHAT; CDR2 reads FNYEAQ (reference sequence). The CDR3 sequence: CASSLVRGDNEETQYF. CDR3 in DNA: TGTGCTAGCAGCTTAGTTAGGGGAGATAACGAAGAGACCCAGTACTTC.

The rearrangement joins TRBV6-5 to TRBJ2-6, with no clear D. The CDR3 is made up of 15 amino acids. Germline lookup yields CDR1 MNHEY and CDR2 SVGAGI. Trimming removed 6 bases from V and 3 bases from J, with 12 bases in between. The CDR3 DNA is TGTGCCAGCAGCCAGAATAGCTATGGGGCCAACGTCCTGACTTTC. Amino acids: CASSQNSYGANVLTF.

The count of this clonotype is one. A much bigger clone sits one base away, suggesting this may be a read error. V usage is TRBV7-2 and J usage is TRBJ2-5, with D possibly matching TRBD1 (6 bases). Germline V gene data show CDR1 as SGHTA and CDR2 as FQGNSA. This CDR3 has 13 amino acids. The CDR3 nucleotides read TGTGCCAGCAGCTTGGACAGTCTAGAGACCAAGTACTTC. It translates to CASSLDSLETKYF. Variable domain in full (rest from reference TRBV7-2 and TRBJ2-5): GAGVSQSPSNKVTEKGKDVELRCDPISGHTALYWYRQSLGQGLEFLIYFQGNSAPDKSGLPSDRFSAERTGGSVSTLTIQRTQQEDSAVYLCASSLDSLETKYFGPGTRLLVL.

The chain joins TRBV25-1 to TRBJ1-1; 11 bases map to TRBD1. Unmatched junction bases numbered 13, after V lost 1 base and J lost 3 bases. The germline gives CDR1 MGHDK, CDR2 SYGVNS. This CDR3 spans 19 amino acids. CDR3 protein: CASSESRVRDRGSDTEAFF. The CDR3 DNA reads TGTGCCAGCAGTGAATCCCGAGTCCGGGACAGGGGGTCGGACACTGAAGCTTTCTTT.